These 18 T cell receptor beta chains originate from one sample sequenced in a study of shared clonotypes between healthy human individuals. Repertoires were generated with immunoSEQ multiplex PCR, while TCRdb's copy carries only in-frame clones and drops some. The sample lists more than 2 million clones, 90% to 97% occurring once. Sequencing was performed on naive CD4+ T cells sorted from blood. As for subset: CD45RA+ positively selected. These receptors were taken from a young man in good health.

J is TRBJ2-7 and V is TRBV28; D remains unclear. Deletions cut 2 bases from V and 1 base from J, with 9 bases between. Germline V gene data show CDR1 as MDHEN and CDR2 as SYDVKM. The length of the CDR3 is 14 residues. Written as DNA, the CDR3 is TGTGCCAGCAGTTTAGTTTTACGGTCCTACGAGCAGTACTTC. Its translation: CASSLVLRSYEQYF.

Here the CDR3 DNA reads TGTGCCACCAGCAGGACTAACGGGGGGTACTACGAGCAGTACTTC. Residues: CATSRTNGGYYEQYF. The V and J genes are TRBV15 and TRBJ2-7, with 7 bases aligning to TRBD2. This CDR3 region has 15 residues. Trimming removed 3 bases from V and 3 bases from J; junction bases left unmatched: 8. Germline lookup yields CDR1 LNHNV and CDR2 YYDKDF (reference sequence).

The chain joins TRBV19 to TRBJ1-2; D gene ambiguous. Germline-derived CDR1 and CDR2 are LNHDA and SQIVND (reference sequence). This CDR3 comprises 13 residues. V gave up 5 bases and J gave up 2 bases, with 9 bases separating them. CDR3 protein: CASSPTPNYGYTF. In DNA, the CDR3 is TGTGCCAGTAGTCCGACACCGAACTATGGCTACACCTTC.

CDR3 in amino acids: CASSLGLYSYNEQFF. As DNA, the CDR3 is TGTGCCAGCAGCTTAGGCTTATACAGTTACAATGAGCAGTTCTTC. The chain joins TRBV7-2 to TRBJ2-1; D is unclear. V was shortened by 1 base and J by 4 bases, with 11 bases between the two germline ends. The CDR3 spans 15 residues. CDR1 SGHTA and CDR2 FQGNSA come from the germline V gene.

The chain employs TRBV5-1 and TRBJ2-7, with D maybe TRBD2 (5 bases). Germline V lookup: CDR1 SGHRS, CDR2 YFSETQ. The V and J ends lost 2 bases and 2 bases respectively, with 17 bases between them. The CDR3 is 16 residues long. CDR3 residues: CASSFMSTGKTYEQYF. The CDR3 coding sequence is TGCGCCAGCAGCTTTATGTCGACGGGGAAGACCTACGAGCAGTACTTC.

V usage is TRBV6-5 and J usage is TRBJ1-5; D may be TRBD1 (6 bases). Germline CDR1 is MNHEY and CDR2 is SVGAGI. The CDR3 has 14 residues. V was pared by 5 bases and J by 4 bases, with 12 bases between. The DNA for the CDR3 is TGTGCCAGCAGTCGGGAAGGGGGAAATCAGCCCCAGCATTTT. This codes for CASSREGGNQPQHF.

The sample holds a few counts of this clone. In DNA, the CDR3 is TGTGCCACTCAATCGTCCGGTAGTGGCTACACCTTC. It encodes CATQSSGSGYTF. The chain has TRBV28 and TRBJ1-2; no clear D gene. The CDR3 consists of 12 residues. In germline, CDR1 is MDHEN, CDR2 SYDVKM. V shed 10 bases and J shed 7 bases, with 16 bases lying between them.

The CDR3 DNA follows: TGTGCCAGCAGTTTCCAGGAGGGTTCACCCCTCCACTTT. Protein product: CASSFQEGSPLHF. V gene TRBV27 combines with J gene TRBJ1-6; D not certain. The CDR3 consists of 13 residues. The germline CDR1 and CDR2 sequences are MNHEY and SMNVEV (reference sequence). The germline V and J ends were trimmed by 3 bases and 9 bases, with 9 bases remaining between them.

J is TRBJ2-3 and V is TRBV27; 10 bases match TRBD1. In germline, CDR1 is MNHEY, CDR2 SMNVEV (reference sequence). CDR3 size: 16 residues. J gave up 2 bases and V 9 bases, and 11 bases lay outside the gene matches. The CDR3 DNA reads TGTGCCAGAACCCGGGGGACAGGGGCTCCCACAGATACGCAGTATTTT. Translating it yields CARTRGTGAPTDTQYF.

V and J are TRBV10-3 and TRBJ2-1; 7 bases agree with TRBD2. V gave up 3 bases and J gave up 1 base; unmatched junction bases: 3. Germline V gene sequence: CDR1 ENHRY, CDR2 SYGVKD. The CDR3 runs 15 residues. CDR3 loop: CAISELAKSYNEQFF. The DNA for the CDR3 is TGTGCCATCAGTGAACTAGCGAAATCCTACAATGAGCAGTTCTTC.

CDR3 in DNA: TGTGCCAGCAGCTTAGCGGAGGATTCACCCCTCCACTTT. It codes for CASSLAEDSPLHF. J is TRBJ1-6 and V is TRBV11-3, with D hard to call. V was cut by 1 base and J by 8 bases, with 6 bases left in between. The length of the CDR3 is 13 residues. Germline V gene data show CDR1 as SGHNT and CDR2 as YENEEA.

This clone came up a few times. The chain recombines TRBV7-9 with TRBJ1-2; D call uncertain. There are 14 residues in the CDR3. Trimming removed 6 bases from V and 7 bases from J, with 18 bases in between. CDR1 and CDR2 (germline): SEHNR, FQNEAQ (reference sequence). The chain's CDR3 is CASREARLGGGYTF. For the CDR3, the DNA is TGTGCCAGCAGAGAGGCCCGTTTGGGCGGTGGCTACACCTTC.

This clone was seen a single time. The V call is TRBV5-1, the J call TRBJ2-3, with 7 bases lining up with TRBD1. CDR3 length equals 16 residues. Germline V gene data show CDR1 as SGHRS and CDR2 as YFSETQ. Germline trimming cut 1 base from V and 0 bases from J; bases unmatched to any gene: 5. CDR3: CASSLFSRGSTDTQYF. The CDR3 coding sequence is TGCGCCAGCAGCTTGTTTAGCAGGGGGAGCACAGATACGCAGTATTTT.

The chain recombines TRBV4-1 with TRBJ2-1; the match to TRBD1 covers 8 bases. Germline V CDR1 and CDR2: MGHRA, YSYEKL. The CDR3 has 16 amino acids. Trimming took 0 bases from V and 2 from J; bases not matched to a gene: 3. The CDR3 DNA is TGCGCCAGCAGCCAAGACAAGGACAGGGCCTACAATGAGCAGTTCTTC. It translates to CASSQDKDRAYNEQFF.

The chain carries TRBV5-1 and TRBJ2-1, with D maybe TRBD2 (6 bases). The CDR3 runs to 16 residues. Deletions cut 0 bases from V and 13 bases from J, with 23 bases between. Germline V gives CDR1 SGHRS, CDR2 YFSETQ. The CDR3 reads CASSLAGIEGGSTQFF. The DNA for the CDR3 is TGCGCCAGCAGCTTGGCCGGGATCGAGGGAGGCAGCACCCAGTTCTTC.

The rearrangement joins TRBV5-4 to TRBJ1-1, with TRBD1 matching over 7 bases. The CDR3 loop spans 15 amino acids. Germline CDR1 reads SGHNT; CDR2 reads YYREEE (reference sequence). V lost 0 bases to trimming and J lost 5 bases; unmatched junction nucleotides: 7. CDR3: CASSLEARGRTEAFF. For the CDR3, the DNA is TGTGCCAGCAGCTTGGAGGCCAGGGGGAGGACTGAAGCTTTCTTT.

This clone came up a few times. Other DNA sequences in the sample encode the same CDR3. This rearrangement joins TRBV5-4 to TRBJ2-7, with D possibly matching TRBD1 (5 bases). This CDR3 contains 14 residues. V lost 0 bases, J lost 4 bases, and 11 bases lay in between. CDR1 and CDR2 (germline): SGHNT, YYREEE (reference sequence). The chain's CDR3 is CASSLAGRAYEQYF. As DNA, the CDR3 is TGTGCCAGCAGCTTGGCGGGCAGGGCATACGAGCAGTACTTC.

V and J are TRBV7-2 and TRBJ1-2; 8 bases align to TRBD1. Germline CDR1 SGHTA, CDR2 FQGNSA. The V segment lost 5 bases and the J segment 4 bases; nucleotides outside the gene matches: 9. The CDR3 runs 15 residues. The CDR3 sequence: CASSPDRAGSYGYTF. For the CDR3, the DNA is TGTGCCAGCAGCCCGGACAGGGCCGGATCCTATGGCTACACCTTC.